The clone carrying this T cell receptor beta chain showed up just a few times. No antigen is known for it. The data were obtained in a study of cytomegalovirus exposure and HLA in healthy donors. The study's findings and limits: According to a later analysis, most TCR beta chains associated with CMV appeared HLA-restricted.

Use of 60 Vbeta and 13 Jbeta primers characterized the PCR. Libraries were prepared by immunoSEQ multiplex PCR; TCRdb keeps only in-frame clonotypes and omits some of them. The table has 150,000 or so clones, approximately 78% seen once. J lost 3 bases, V lost 5 bases, and 3 bases had no gene match. Per the germline V gene, CDR1 is SNHLY and CDR2 is FYNNEI. The CDR3 spans 13 residues. The receptor comes from a human donor in good health. The chain couples TRBV2 to TRBJ1-2; TRBD1 agrees at 7 bases. Sequencing was carried out using PBMCs. CDR3 bases: TGTGCCAGCAGTAAAGGGGGCGACTATGGCTACACCTTC. It encodes CASSKGGDYGYTF.